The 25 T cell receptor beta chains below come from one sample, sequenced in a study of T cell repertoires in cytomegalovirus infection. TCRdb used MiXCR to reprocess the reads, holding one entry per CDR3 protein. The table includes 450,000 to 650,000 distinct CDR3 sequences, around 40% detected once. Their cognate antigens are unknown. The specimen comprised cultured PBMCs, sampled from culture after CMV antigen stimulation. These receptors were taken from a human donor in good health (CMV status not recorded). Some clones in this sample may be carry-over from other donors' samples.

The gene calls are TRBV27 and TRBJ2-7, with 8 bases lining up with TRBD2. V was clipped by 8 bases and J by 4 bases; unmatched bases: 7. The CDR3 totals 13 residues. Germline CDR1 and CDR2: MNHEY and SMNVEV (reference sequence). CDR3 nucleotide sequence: TGTGCCAGCGCGCGCGGGGGGCCTTACGAGCAGTACTTC. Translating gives CASARGGPYEQYF.

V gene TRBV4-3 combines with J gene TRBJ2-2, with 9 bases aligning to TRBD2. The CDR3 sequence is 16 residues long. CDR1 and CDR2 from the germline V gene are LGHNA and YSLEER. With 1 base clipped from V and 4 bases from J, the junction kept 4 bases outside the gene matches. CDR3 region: CASSQGVSGSTGELFF. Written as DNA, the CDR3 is TGCGCCAGCAGCCAAGGGGTTAGCGGGAGCACCGGGGAGCTGTTTTTT.

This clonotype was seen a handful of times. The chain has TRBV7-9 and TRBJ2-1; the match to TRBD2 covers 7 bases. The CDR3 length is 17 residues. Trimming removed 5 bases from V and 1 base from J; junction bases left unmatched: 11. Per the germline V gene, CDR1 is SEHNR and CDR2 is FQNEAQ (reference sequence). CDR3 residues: CASSKTWGRASYNEQFF. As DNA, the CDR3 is TGTGCCAGCAGCAAAACCTGGGGGAGGGCTTCCTACAATGAGCAGTTCTTC.

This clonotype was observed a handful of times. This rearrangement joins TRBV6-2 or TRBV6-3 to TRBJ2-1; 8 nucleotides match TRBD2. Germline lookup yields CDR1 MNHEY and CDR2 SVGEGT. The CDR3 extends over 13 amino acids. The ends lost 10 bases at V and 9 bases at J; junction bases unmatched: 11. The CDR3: CATLLQTSGEQFF. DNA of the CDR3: TGTGCCACCCTACTCCAAACTAGCGGTGAGCAGTTCTTC.

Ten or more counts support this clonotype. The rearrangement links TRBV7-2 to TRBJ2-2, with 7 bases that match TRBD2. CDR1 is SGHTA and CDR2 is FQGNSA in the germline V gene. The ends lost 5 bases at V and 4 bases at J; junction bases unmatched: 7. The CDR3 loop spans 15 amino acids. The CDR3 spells CASSTGLGITGELFF. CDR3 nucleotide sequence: TGTGCCAGCAGCACCGGACTAGGGATCACCGGGGAGCTGTTTTTT.

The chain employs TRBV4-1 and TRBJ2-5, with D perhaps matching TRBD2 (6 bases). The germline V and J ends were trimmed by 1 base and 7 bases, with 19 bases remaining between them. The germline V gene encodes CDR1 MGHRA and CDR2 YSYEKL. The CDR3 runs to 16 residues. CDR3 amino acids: CASSQGGRFGTGTQYF. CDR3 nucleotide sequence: TGCGCCAGCAGCCAAGGGGGCAGGTTTGGGACTGGGACCCAGTACTTC.

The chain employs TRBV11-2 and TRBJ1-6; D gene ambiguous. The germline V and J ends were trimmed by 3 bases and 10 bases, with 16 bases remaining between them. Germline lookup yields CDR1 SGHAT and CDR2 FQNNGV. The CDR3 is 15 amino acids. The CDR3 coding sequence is TGTGCCAGCAGCTTCACCGGGAGGCGAGGGTCACCCCTCCACTTT. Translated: CASSFTGRRGSPLHF.

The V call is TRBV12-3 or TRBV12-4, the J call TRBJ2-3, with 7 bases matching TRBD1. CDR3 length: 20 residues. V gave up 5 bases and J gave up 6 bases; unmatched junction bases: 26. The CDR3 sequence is CASSPTTGKLVTKNVDTQYF. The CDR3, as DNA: TGTGCCAGCAGTCCTACGACAGGGAAGCTTGTTACTAAGAACGTGGATACGCAGTATTTT.

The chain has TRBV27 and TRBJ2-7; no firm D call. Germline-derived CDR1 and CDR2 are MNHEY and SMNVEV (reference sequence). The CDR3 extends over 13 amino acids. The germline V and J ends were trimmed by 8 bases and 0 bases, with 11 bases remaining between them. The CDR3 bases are TGTGCCAGCCGTCTTACGAACTCCTACGAGCAGTACTTC. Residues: CASRLTNSYEQYF.

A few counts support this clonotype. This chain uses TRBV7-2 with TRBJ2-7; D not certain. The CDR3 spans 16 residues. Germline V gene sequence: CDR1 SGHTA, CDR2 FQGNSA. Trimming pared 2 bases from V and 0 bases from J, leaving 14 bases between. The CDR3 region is CASSLSVGTYSYEQYF. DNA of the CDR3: TGTGCCAGCAGCTTAAGTGTCGGAACCTACTCCTACGAGCAGTACTTC.

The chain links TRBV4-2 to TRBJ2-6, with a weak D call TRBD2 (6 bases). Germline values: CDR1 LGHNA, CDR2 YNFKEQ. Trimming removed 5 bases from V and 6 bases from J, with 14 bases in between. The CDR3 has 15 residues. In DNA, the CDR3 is TGTGCCAGCAGCGCGCGGGGCGGGGAGGCCAACGTCCTGACTTTC. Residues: CASSARGGEANVLTF.

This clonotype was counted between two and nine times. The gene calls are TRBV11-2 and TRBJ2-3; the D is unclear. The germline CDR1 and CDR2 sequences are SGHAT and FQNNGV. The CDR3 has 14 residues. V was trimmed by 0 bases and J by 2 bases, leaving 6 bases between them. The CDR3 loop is CASSLDEFTDTQYF. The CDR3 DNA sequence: TGTGCCAGCAGCTTAGATGAATTCACAGATACGCAGTATTTT. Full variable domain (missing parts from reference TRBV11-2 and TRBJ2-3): EAGVAQSPRYKIIEKRQSVAFWCNPISGHATLYWYQQILGQGPKLLIQFQNNGVVDDSQLPKDRFSAERLKGVDSTLKIQPAKLEDSAVYLCASSLDEFTDTQYFGPGTRLTVL.

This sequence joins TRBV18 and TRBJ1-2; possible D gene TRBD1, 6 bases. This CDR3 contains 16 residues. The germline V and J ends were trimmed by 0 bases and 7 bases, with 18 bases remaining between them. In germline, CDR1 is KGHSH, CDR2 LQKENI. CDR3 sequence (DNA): TGTGCCAGCTCACCACCTCCCGGACAGACGTTGCGTGGCTACACCTTC. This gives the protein CASSPPPGQTLRGYTF.

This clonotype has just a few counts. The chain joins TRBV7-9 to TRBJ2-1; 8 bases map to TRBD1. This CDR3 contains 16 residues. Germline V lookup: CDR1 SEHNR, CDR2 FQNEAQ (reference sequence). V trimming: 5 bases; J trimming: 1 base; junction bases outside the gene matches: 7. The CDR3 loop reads CASSPDDRGSYNEQFF. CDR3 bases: TGTGCCAGCAGCCCCGACGACAGGGGTTCCTACAATGAGCAGTTCTTC.

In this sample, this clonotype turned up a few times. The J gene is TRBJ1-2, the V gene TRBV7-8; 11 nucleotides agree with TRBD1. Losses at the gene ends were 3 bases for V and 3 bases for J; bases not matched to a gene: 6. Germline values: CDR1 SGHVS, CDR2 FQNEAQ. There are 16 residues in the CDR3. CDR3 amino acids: CASSLDRGREDYGYTF. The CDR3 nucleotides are TGTGCCAGCAGCTTGGACAGGGGGCGAGAAGACTATGGCTACACCTTC. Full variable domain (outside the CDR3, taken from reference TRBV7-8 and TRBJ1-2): GAGVSQSPRYKVAKRGQDVALRCDPISGHVSLFWYQQALGQGPEFLTYFQNEAQLDKSGLPSDRFFAERPEGSVSTLKIQRTQQEDSAVYLCASSLDRGREDYGYTFGSGTRLTVV.

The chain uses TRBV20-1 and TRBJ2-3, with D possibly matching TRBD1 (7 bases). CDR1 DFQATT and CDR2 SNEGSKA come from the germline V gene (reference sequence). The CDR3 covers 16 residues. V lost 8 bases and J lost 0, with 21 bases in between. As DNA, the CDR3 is TGCAGTAAACAGGGGACTGAACCAGCTAGCACAGATACGCAGTATTTT. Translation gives CSKQGTEPASTDTQYF.

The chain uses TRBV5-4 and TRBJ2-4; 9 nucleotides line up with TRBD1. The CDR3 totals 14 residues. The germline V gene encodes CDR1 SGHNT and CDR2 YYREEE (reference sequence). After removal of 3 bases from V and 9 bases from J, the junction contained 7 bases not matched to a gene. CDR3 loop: CASSSQGASSIQYF. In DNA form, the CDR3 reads TGTGCCAGCAGCTCACAGGGGGCGTCAAGCATTCAGTACTTC.

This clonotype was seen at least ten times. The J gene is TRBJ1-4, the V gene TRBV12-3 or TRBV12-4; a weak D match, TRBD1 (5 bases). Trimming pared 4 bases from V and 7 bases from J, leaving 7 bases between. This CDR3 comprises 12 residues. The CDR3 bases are TGTGCCAGCAGTTACGGGGGTGAAAAACTGTTTTTT. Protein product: CASSYGGEKLFF.

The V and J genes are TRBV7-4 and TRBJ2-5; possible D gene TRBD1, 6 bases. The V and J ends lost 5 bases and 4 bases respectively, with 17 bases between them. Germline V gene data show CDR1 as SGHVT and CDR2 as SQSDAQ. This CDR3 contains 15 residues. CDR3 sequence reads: CASSRRRGGGETQYF. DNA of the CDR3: TGTGCCAGCAGCCGACGCAGGGGCGGCGGAGAGACCCAGTACTTC.

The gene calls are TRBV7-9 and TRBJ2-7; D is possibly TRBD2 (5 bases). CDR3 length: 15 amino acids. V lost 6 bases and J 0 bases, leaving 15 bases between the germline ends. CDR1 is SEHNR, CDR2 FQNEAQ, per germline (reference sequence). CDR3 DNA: TGTGCCAGCAGTTCTACTAGTAGCCGCTCCTACGAGCAGTACTTC. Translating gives CASSSTSSRSYEQYF.

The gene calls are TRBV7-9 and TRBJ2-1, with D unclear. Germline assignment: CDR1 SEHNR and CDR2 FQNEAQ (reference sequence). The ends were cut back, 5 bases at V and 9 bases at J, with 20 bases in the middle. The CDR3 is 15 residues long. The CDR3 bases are TGTGCCAGCAGCCCCTTCGGGTCCGAGAGCCTTGAGCAGTTCTTC. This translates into CASSPFGSESLEQFF.

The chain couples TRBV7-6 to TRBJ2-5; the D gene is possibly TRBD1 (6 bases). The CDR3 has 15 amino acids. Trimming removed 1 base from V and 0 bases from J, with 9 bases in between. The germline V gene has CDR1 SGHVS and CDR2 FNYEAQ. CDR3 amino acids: CASSLVGDNQETQYF. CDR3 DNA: TGTGCCAGCAGCTTAGTCGGGGACAACCAAGAGACCCAGTACTTC.

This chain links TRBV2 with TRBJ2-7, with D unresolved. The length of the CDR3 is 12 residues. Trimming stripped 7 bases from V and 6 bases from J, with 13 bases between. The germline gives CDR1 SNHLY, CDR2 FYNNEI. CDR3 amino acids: CASISLVGEQYF. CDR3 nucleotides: TGTGCCAGCATCTCTCTCGTCGGCGAGCAGTACTTC.

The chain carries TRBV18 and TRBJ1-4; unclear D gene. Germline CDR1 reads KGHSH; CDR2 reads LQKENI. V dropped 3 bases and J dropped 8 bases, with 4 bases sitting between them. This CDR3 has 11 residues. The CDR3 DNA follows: TGTGCCAGCTCACCGGGCGAAAAACTGTTTTTT. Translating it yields CASSPGEKLFF. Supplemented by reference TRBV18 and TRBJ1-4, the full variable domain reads NAGVMQNPRHLVRRRGQEARLRCSPMKGHSHVYWYRQLPEEGLKFMVYLQKENIIDESGMPKERFSAEFPKEGPSILRIQQVVRGDSAAYFCASSPGEKLFFGSGTQLSVL.

The CDR3 is CASSLVGYSGNTIYF. CDR3 bases: TGTGCCAGCAGCTTAGTGGGGTACTCTGGAAACACCATATATTTT. The chain carries TRBV7-2 and TRBJ1-3; D uncertain. The germline gives CDR1 SGHTA, CDR2 FQGNSA. The ends were cut back, 1 base at V and 0 bases at J, with 7 bases in the middle. The CDR3 consists of 15 residues.